Shown below are 23 T cell receptor beta chains from a single sample sequenced in a study of spatial heterogeneity in lung cancer (dated by TCRdb to about 2019). Receptor amplification or capture employed 5' RACE. The sample was run on a NextSeq 500. Using fastp at Q25 and MiXCR, TCRdb reprocessed the public reads and kept productive beta chains. CDR3 protein sequences are deduplicated, and each keeps its most common genes and DNA. This sample holds roughly 100,000 distinct CDR3 sequences; roughly 9.5% were observed only once. The top ten clonotypes cover 6.9% of the sample. The sample's time point, from its label and the paper: sample taken at primary tumor resection. For TCR sequencing, whole RNA was extracted from tumor and nontumor lung tissue, or from cryopreserved PBMC samples, and no cell sorting was done. Sample: PBMCs, taken at surgery. These receptors came from a male donor with early-stage non-small cell lung cancer.

This clonotype was observed many times. V usage is TRBV18 and J usage is TRBJ1-2; D ambiguous. There are 16 residues in the CDR3. From germline, CDR1 is KGHSH and CDR2 LQKENI. V was cut by 0 bases and J by 0 bases, with 11 bases left in between. The CDR3 sequence is CASSPPKTPANYGYTF. CDR3 coding DNA: TGTGCCAGCTCACCACCGAAGACACCAGCTAACTATGGCTACACCTTC.

This clonotype was picked up many times. The chain has TRBV12-5 and TRBJ1-2; D gene ambiguous. In germline, CDR1 is LGHNT, CDR2 FRNRAP. The CDR3 is 14 amino acids. Trimming took 3 bases from V and 1 from J, leaving 9 bases between them. The CDR3 protein is CASGFGQNNYGYTF. The CDR3 region has the DNA TGTGCTAGTGGTTTCGGTCAGAATAACTATGGCTACACCTTC.

This clonotype was found a few times. The CDR3 bases are TGCAGCGTTGGTCCCCGGGACAGAGGATCCTACACCTTC. Encoded protein: CSVGPRDRGSYTF. V and J are TRBV29-1 and TRBJ1-2; 7 nucleotides match TRBD1. The CDR3 length is 13 residues. The ends lost 4 bases at V and 10 bases at J; junction bases unmatched: 12. Germline V gives CDR1 SQVTM, CDR2 ANQGSEA.

This chain joins TRBV29-1 and TRBJ1-1, with D perhaps matching TRBD1 (6 bases). Trimming cost V 8 bases and J 5 bases, with 18 bases left between them. The CDR3 consists of 13 residues. The germline V gene has CDR1 SQVTM and CDR2 ANQGSEA. In nucleotides, the CDR3 is TGCAGCCTTCGGAGCTCAGGGGAAACTGAAGCTTTCTTT. As protein: CSLRSSGETEAFF. Variable domain in full (rest from reference TRBV29-1 and TRBJ1-1): SAVISQKPSRDICQRGTSLTIQCQVDSQVTMMFWYRQQPGQSLTLIATANQGSEATYESGFVIDKFPISRPNLTFSTLTVSNMSPEDSSIYLCSLRSSGETEAFFGQGTRLTVV.

The chain is built from TRBV5-1 and TRBJ1-4; D remains ambiguous. The V gene lost 0 bases and the J gene lost 4 bases, with 7 bases spanning the gap. The CDR3 is 14 amino acids. Looked up from germline, CDR1 is SGHRS and CDR2 is YFSETQ. CDR3 sequence: CASSLEGGNEKLFF. In DNA form, the CDR3 reads TGCGCCAGCAGCTTGGAGGGCGGTAATGAAAAACTGTTTTTT.

The chain uses TRBV9 and TRBJ2-7; TRBD2 might be the D (5 bases). The germline CDR1 and CDR2 sequences are SGDLS and YYNGEE. The CDR3 totals 11 residues. Trimming removed 3 bases from V and 5 bases from J, with 6 bases in between. DNA for the CDR3: TGTGCCAGCAGCGCCGGGAACGAGCAGTACTTC. This sequence encodes CASSAGNEQYF.

This clonotype showed up many times. This chain connects TRBV27 to TRBJ2-7; 7 bases align to TRBD1. The germline gives CDR1 MNHEY, CDR2 SMNVEV (reference sequence). V lost 4 bases, J lost 3 bases, and 12 bases stayed unmatched. The CDR3 contains 16 residues. The chain's CDR3 is CASSSISGTALYEQYF. DNA for the CDR3: TGTGCCAGCAGTTCCATCTCGGGGACAGCCCTCTACGAGCAGTACTTC.

This clonotype was seen only once. The V gene is TRBV5-1, the J gene TRBJ2-1; possible D gene TRBD2, 5 bases. This CDR3 contains 14 residues. V lost 9 bases and J 6 bases, leaving 19 bases between the germline ends. Per germline, CDR1 SGHRS and CDR2 YFSETQ. The CDR3 loop reads CATHSGRGLNEQFF. In DNA form, the CDR3 reads TGCGCCACCCATTCGGGGAGAGGACTCAATGAGCAGTTCTTC.

V usage is TRBV12-3 or TRBV12-4 and J usage is TRBJ2-6, with no clear D. V lost 8 bases and J 4 bases, leaving 12 bases between the germline ends. This CDR3 region has 14 residues. CDR3 loop: CASGRPGGANVLTF. The CDR3 region has the DNA TGTGCCAGCGGAAGGCCTGGCGGGGCCAACGTCCTGACTTTC.

In this sample, this clonotype turned up many times. The genes are TRBV4-1 and TRBJ2-3; either TRBD1 or TRBD2 may supply D (5 bases each). The CDR3 is made up of 14 amino acids. Germline V gene lookup returns CDR1 MGHRA and CDR2 YSYEKL. Between the trimmed V and J ends, which lost 3 bases and 5 bases, there was a span of 12 bases. The CDR3 nucleotides are TGCGCCAGCAGCCAGTGGGGGTCGAAAGATACGCAGTATTTT. Protein: CASSQWGSKDTQYF.

The chain recombines TRBV28 with TRBJ2-7, with TRBD1 matching over 8 bases. The closer fit of TRBJ2-1 to the DNA end suggests the J call may be wrong. The germline CDR1 and CDR2 sequences are MDHEN and SYDVKM. The CDR3 is 15 amino acids. The CDR3 nucleotides are TGTGCCAGCAGCCCCCCGATGACAGGGGCCTACGAGCAGTTCTTC. Its translation: CASSPPMTGAYEQFF.

The V gene is TRBV29-1, the J gene TRBJ2-7, with D hard to call. The CDR3 runs 15 residues. V was trimmed by 0 bases and J by 0 bases, leaving 12 bases between them. Germline V gives CDR1 SQVTM, CDR2 ANQGSEA. CDR3 region: CSVEDRRVSSYEQYF. The DNA for the CDR3 is TGCAGCGTTGAAGATCGTCGGGTGAGCTCCTACGAGCAGTACTTC.

The chain combines TRBV20-1 with TRBJ2-2, with no clear D. Trimming removed 3 bases from V and 4 bases from J, with 9 bases in between. This CDR3 is 13 amino acids long. The germline V gene has CDR1 DFQATT and CDR2 SNEGSKA (reference sequence). CDR3 nucleotides: TGCAGTGCTAGCCTGAGCTCCACCGGGGAGCTGTTTTTT. Translating gives CSASLSSTGELFF.

This clonotype was seen only a few times. The rearrangement joins TRBV7-3 to TRBJ2-2; D call uncertain. The CDR3 length is 15 residues. Deletions cut 2 bases from V and 1 base from J, with 8 bases between. Germline-derived CDR1 and CDR2 are SGHTA and FQGTGA. The CDR3 region is CASSLLPGNTGELFF. The CDR3 nucleotides are TGTGCCAGCAGCTTATTGCCCGGGAACACCGGGGAGCTGTTTTTT.

This clonotype was seen many times. The chain is built from TRBV28 and TRBJ2-1, with TRBD1 matching 10 bases. Germline assignment: CDR1 MDHEN and CDR2 SYDVKM. The CDR3 runs to 15 residues. V lost 2 bases to trimming and J lost 7 bases; unmatched junction nucleotides: 5. The CDR3 region has the DNA TGTGCCAGCAGTTTAGTCGGGGACAGGGGAAATGAGCAGTTCTTC. Protein sequence: CASSLVGDRGNEQFF.

There are a few counts of this clonotype. This chain uses TRBV29-1 with TRBJ2-1, with no clear D. From germline, CDR1 is SQVTM and CDR2 ANQGSEA. Trimming pared 7 bases from V and 0 bases from J, leaving 13 bases between. There are 14 residues in the CDR3. In nucleotides, the CDR3 is TGCAGCGGAGAAGGCGGAAGCTCCTACAATGAGCAGTTCTTC. Encoded protein: CSGEGGSSYNEQFF.

This clonotype came up a few times. The CDR3 bases are TGCGCCAGCGGCGGCCAGGGTTCAGATACGCAGTATTTT. This codes for CASGGQGSDTQYF. The J gene is TRBJ2-3, the V gene TRBV5-1, with a possible D match to TRBD1 (5 bases). Trimming pared 7 bases from V and 4 bases from J, leaving 13 bases between. The germline V gene has CDR1 SGHRS and CDR2 YFSETQ. This CDR3 has 13 amino acids.

This clonotype was counted at least ten times. The rearrangement uses TRBV4-3 and TRBJ2-1, with unresolved D. This CDR3 has 16 amino acids. Per germline, CDR1 LGHNA and CDR2 YSLEER. Trimming stripped 2 bases from V and 6 bases from J, with 17 bases between. The CDR3 protein is CASSQRFDGHGNEQFF. As DNA, the CDR3 is TGCGCCAGCAGCCAAAGATTCGATGGGCACGGCAATGAGCAGTTCTTC.

This clonotype came up a few times. The chain recombines TRBV6-5 with TRBJ1-6; TRBD1 aligns across 7 bases. V shed 4 bases and J 4 bases; nucleotides not matched to a gene: 4. The germline gives CDR1 MNHEY, CDR2 SVGAGI. The CDR3 consists of 15 residues. The CDR3 DNA follows: TGTGCCAGCAGTTTCTGGGGACAGTATAATTCACCCCTCCACTTT. Its translation is CASSFWGQYNSPLHF.

There are many counts of this clonotype. V usage is TRBV20-1 and J usage is TRBJ2-1; TRBD2 aligns across 10 bases. After removal of 0 bases from V and 7 bases from J, the junction contained 9 bases not matched to a gene. Looked up from germline, CDR1 is DFQATT and CDR2 is SNEGSKA (reference sequence). This CDR3 has 16 residues. CDR3 region: CSAREPPSGRRNEQFF. CDR3 coding DNA: TGCAGTGCTAGAGAGCCCCCTAGCGGGAGAAGGAATGAGCAGTTCTTC.

This clonotype was found a few times. The V gene is TRBV18, the J gene TRBJ2-3, with TRBD2 matching over 13 bases. Germline lookup yields CDR1 KGHSH and CDR2 LQKENI. The length of the CDR3 is 16 residues. V lost 3 bases and J lost 3; bases outside the gene matches: 3. The CDR3 protein is CASSPGLAGVTDTQYF. The CDR3 coding sequence is TGTGCCAGCTCACCCGGACTAGCGGGAGTGACAGATACGCAGTATTTT.

The rearrangement links TRBV28 to TRBJ1-5; D uncertain. This CDR3 is 14 amino acids long. Trimming shortened V by 2 bases and J by 7 bases, and 12 bases separated the two germline ends. Germline V gene lookup returns CDR1 MDHEN and CDR2 SYDVKM. The CDR3 nucleotides read TGTGCCAGCAGTTTACAACAGACTGGACAGCCCCAGCATTTT. This gives the protein CASSLQQTGQPQHF.

This chain connects TRBV5-1 to TRBJ2-1; D uncertain. There are 12 residues in the CDR3. Germline loops: CDR1 SGHRS, CDR2 YFSETQ. V was pared by 4 bases and J by 3 bases, with 5 bases between. CDR3 region: CASSPDYNEQFF. Written as DNA, the CDR3 is TGCGCCAGCAGCCCGGACTACAATGAGCAGTTCTTC.